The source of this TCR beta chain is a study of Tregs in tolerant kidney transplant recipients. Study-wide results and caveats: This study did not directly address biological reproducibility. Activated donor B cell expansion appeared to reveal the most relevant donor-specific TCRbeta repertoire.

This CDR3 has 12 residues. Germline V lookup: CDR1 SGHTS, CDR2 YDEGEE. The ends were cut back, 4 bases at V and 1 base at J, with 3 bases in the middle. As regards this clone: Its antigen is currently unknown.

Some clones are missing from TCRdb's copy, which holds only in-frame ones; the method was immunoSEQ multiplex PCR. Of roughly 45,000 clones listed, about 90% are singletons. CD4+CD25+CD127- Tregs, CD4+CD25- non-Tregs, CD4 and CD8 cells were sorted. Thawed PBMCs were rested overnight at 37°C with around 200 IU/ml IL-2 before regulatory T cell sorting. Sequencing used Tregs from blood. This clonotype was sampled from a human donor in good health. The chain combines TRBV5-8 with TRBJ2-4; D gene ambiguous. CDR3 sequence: CASSLAKNIQYF. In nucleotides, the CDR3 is TGTGCCAGCAGCCTGGCCAAAAACATTCAGTACTTC.